Ten or more counts support the clone carrying this T cell receptor beta chain. One junction end does not reproduce the germline sequence, and a read error may be involved. This sample is part of a study of read filtering for tumor transcriptome and immune sequencing. In the study overall: The cohort had about 16 men and over eleven women aged roughly 47 to 85, mean roughly 66 years. Revised staging placed fewer than ten patients in R-ISS I, 15 to 20 in II, more than 5 in III. IR-seq gave about 3.5 to 10.27 million TCR reads per sample; RNA-seq gave about 80 to 1273.

The germline V gene has CDR1 SGHRS and CDR2 YFSETQ. CDR3 length equals 16 residues. The library was built from roughly 400 ng RNA with molecular barcoded adaptors for alpha/delta and beta/gamma chains. From the reads, TCRdb called clonotypes with MiXCR, one entry per CDR3 protein. The sample yields 130,000 or so distinct CDR3 sequences, roughly an eighth seen once. The source is a donor over 35 with multiple myeloma. Material: a population of CD138-negative cells sorted from bone marrow. The chain employs TRBV5-1 and TRBJ2-3, with TRBD2 identical over 10 bases. The CDR3 bases are TGTGCCAGCAGTCCACGGACTAGCGGCCGCACAGATACGCAGTATTTT. Amino acid sequence: CASSPRTSGRTDTQYF.